The subject of this entry is one T cell receptor beta chain. Its antigen is still unknown. These data are taken from a study of cytomegalovirus exposure and HLA in healthy donors. General study results and limits: The authors judged a highly shared variant cluster likely a sequencing artifact. A link between a missense DCLRE1C variant and TCR beta V- and J-gene trimming emerged from a later analysis. TCR beta chains numbering about 160 were designated cytomegalovirus-associated.

With 60 Vbeta and 13 Jbeta primers, the PCR was carried out. The method was immunoSEQ multiplex PCR; TCRdb's version includes in-frame clones alone and lacks a portion of them. Of some 170,000 clones in the sample, about four fifths were seen once. V was shortened by 0 bases and J by 5 bases, with 8 bases between the two germline ends. The CDR3 has 14 amino acids. Germline-derived CDR1 and CDR2 are MNHEY and SVGAGI. The receptor comes from a woman aged 18-29 years in good health and CMV-seropositive. The rearrangement uses TRBV6-5 and TRBJ1-5, with D hard to call. The specimen was PBMCs. The chain's CDR3 is CASSYSADYQPQHF. The CDR3 DNA reads TGTGCCAGCAGTTACTCGGCAGATTATCAGCCCCAGCATTTT.